The next 18 T cell receptor beta chains were all read from a single sample in a study of cytomegalovirus exposure and HLA in healthy donors. Vbeta (60) and Jbeta (13) primers were used in the PCR. Using immunoSEQ multiplex PCR, the repertoire was profiled, and TCRdb retains in-frame clones only, with some absent. The table includes more than 110,000 clones, 60% to 80% detected once. The specimen sequenced was PBMCs. These receptors came from a male donor in good health and CMV-seronegative.

The chain joins TRBV5-8 to TRBJ2-5, with 14 bases aligning to TRBD2. The length of the CDR3 is 15 residues. V shed 6 bases, J shed 4 bases, and the junction held 5 bases outside the gene matches. Looked up from germline, CDR1 is SGHTS and CDR2 is YDEGEE. The CDR3 nucleotides read TGTGCCAGCAACTACGGACTAGCGGGAGGAGAGACCCAGTACTTC. Its protein product is CASNYGLAGGETQYF.

Worth noting for this clone: Relative to the germline gene, one junction end is altered; a read error may explain this. This rearrangement joins TRBV18 to TRBJ1-5; D is possibly TRBD1 (5 bases). The CDR3 totals 13 residues. The germline CDR1 and CDR2 sequences are KGHSH and LQKENI. CDR3 in amino acids: CASSPPTGGARNF. CDR3 bases: TGTGCCAGCTCACCCCCAACCGGAGGGGCGCGGAATTTT. The variable domain in full, completed from reference TRBV18 and TRBJ1-5, reads NAGVMQNPRHLVRRRGQEARLRCSPMKGHSHVYWYRQLPEEGLKFMVYLQKENIIDESGMPKERFSAEFPKEGPSILRIQQVVRGDSAAYFCASSPPTGGARNFGDGTRLSIL.

Note on this clone: A junction boundary mismatches the germline segment, possibly from a read error. This sequence joins TRBV19 and TRBJ1-5; no firm D call. This CDR3 contains 15 residues. CDR1 is LNHDA, CDR2 SQIVND, per germline (reference sequence). In nucleotides, the CDR3 is TGTGCCAGTAGTCCGGACGGACTTAGCAATCGGCCCCAGCATTTT. Translated, it gives CASSPDGLSNRPQHF.

This clone was detected once. V and J are TRBV2 and TRBJ1-4; tentatively, D is TRBD1 (5 bases). V lost 7 bases, J lost 3 bases, and 18 bases lay in between. The CDR3 is 16 residues long. Germline assignment: CDR1 SNHLY and CDR2 FYNNEI. CDR3: CASIKDQGTANEKLFF. In DNA form, the CDR3 reads TGTGCCAGCATCAAGGACCAGGGTACGGCTAATGAAAAACTGTTTTTT.

This chain links TRBV21-1 with TRBJ2-1; the table's D gene call, TRBD2, was not cross checked with the DNA. TRBV21-1 is listed as a pseudogene. The CDR3 runs 17 residues. CDR3 in DNA: TGTGCCAGCAGCAAATTCGTCCGGGAGTTTTTTTGCAATGAGCAGTTCTTC. Translating gives CASSKFVREFFCNEQFF.

V usage is TRBV18 and J usage is TRBJ1-4; D unclear. Germline V lookup: CDR1 KGHSH, CDR2 LQKENI. The V gene lost 3 bases and the J gene lost 0 bases, with 8 bases spanning the gap. CDR3 length equals 15 residues. In DNA form, the CDR3 reads TGTGCCAGCTCACCCGATCAGACAACTAATGAAAAACTGTTTTTT. Its protein product is CASSPDQTTNEKLFF.

This sequence joins TRBV14 and TRBJ2-7, with 9 bases that match TRBD1. With V trimmed by 5 bases and J by 0 bases, 8 bases remained unmatched. The CDR3 is made up of 16 amino acids. CDR1 SGHDN and CDR2 FVKESK come from the germline V gene. In DNA form, the CDR3 reads TGTGCCAGCAGCTCAGGGAGACAGGGGGTCTCCTACGAGCAGTACTTC. As protein: CASSSGRQGVSYEQYF.

The chain carries TRBV5-1 and TRBJ2-1, with TRBD2 matching 8 bases. The CDR3 length is 14 residues. Per the germline V gene, CDR1 is SGHRS and CDR2 is YFSETQ. With V trimmed by 6 bases and J by 6 bases, 8 bases remained unmatched. The CDR3 reads CASTPGGLVNEQFF. DNA of the CDR3: TGCGCCAGCACCCCGGGGGGGCTGGTCAATGAGCAGTTCTTC.

The rearrangement links TRBV7-9 to TRBJ2-5, with 7 bases that match TRBD2. CDR3 length equals 15 residues. Germline V gives CDR1 SEHNR, CDR2 FQNEAQ (reference sequence). The V and J ends lost 5 bases and 5 bases, in that order; junction bases with no gene match: 11. Here the CDR3 reads CASSAWTSGRETQYF. The CDR3 region has the DNA TGTGCCAGCAGCGCCTGGACCTCCGGGAGGGAGACCCAGTACTTC.

The V and J genes are TRBV7-2 and TRBJ1-1; D remains ambiguous. Trimming removed 0 bases from V and 0 bases from J, with 5 bases in between. From germline, CDR1 is SGHTA and CDR2 FQGNSA. This CDR3 region has 14 residues. The CDR3 loop reads CASSLAAVNTEAFF. DNA for the CDR3: TGTGCCAGCAGCTTAGCGGCGGTGAACACTGAAGCTTTCTTT.

The V gene is TRBV2, the J gene TRBJ2-5; possible D gene TRBD2, 7 bases. This CDR3 is 14 amino acids long. Germline CDR1 SNHLY, CDR2 FYNNEI. The V end was cut by 7 bases, the J end by 1 base, with 13 bases between. This CDR3 reads CASTRGGSQETQYF. The CDR3 nucleotides read TGTGCCAGCACGAGGGGGGGGTCCCAAGAGACCCAGTACTTC.

The chain combines TRBV6-5 with TRBJ2-5; the D gene is possibly TRBD1 (6 bases). Germline CDR1 is MNHEY and CDR2 is SVGAGI. The CDR3 sequence is 16 residues long. The V and J ends lost 0 bases and 2 bases respectively, with 13 bases between them. The CDR3 loop reads CASSYSNPGAQETQYF. In nucleotides, the CDR3 is TGTGCCAGCAGTTACTCGAACCCAGGGGCGCAAGAGACCCAGTACTTC.

The V gene is TRBV29-1, the J gene TRBJ2-1; 11 nucleotides agree with TRBD2. The CDR3 is 15 residues long. The germline V gene has CDR1 SQVTM and CDR2 ANQGSEA. Trimming removed 7 bases from V and 0 bases from J; junction bases left unmatched: 5. CDR3 loop: CSGRLAGSSYNEQFF. The CDR3 nucleotides are TGCAGCGGTCGACTAGCGGGGTCCTCCTACAATGAGCAGTTCTTC.

This clone was detected only a few times. This rearrangement joins TRBV6-6 to TRBJ2-5, with D possibly TRBD2 on 5 matching bases. The germline V and J ends were trimmed by 5 bases and 2 bases, with 15 bases remaining between them. CDR3 size: 15 residues. The germline gives CDR1 MNHNY, CDR2 SVGAGI (reference sequence). The CDR3 reads CASSKKRGLQETQYF. In nucleotides, the CDR3 is TGTGCCAGCAGTAAGAAAAGAGGACTTCAAGAGACCCAGTACTTC.

This chain uses TRBV5-1 with TRBJ1-1; 10 positions match TRBD1. Germline loops: CDR1 SGHRS, CDR2 YFSETQ. Trimming removed 3 bases from V and 3 bases from J; junction bases left unmatched: 8. The CDR3 loop spans 16 amino acids. CDR3 region: CASSSPRDRGYTEAFF. In DNA, the CDR3 is TGCGCCAGCAGCTCGCCCCGGGACAGGGGTTACACTGAAGCTTTCTTT.

This chain connects TRBV7-9 to TRBJ1-1; D possibly corresponds to TRBD1 (6 bases). Germline V CDR1 and CDR2: SEHNR, FQNEAQ (reference sequence). V was pared by 2 bases and J by 2 bases, with 12 bases between. The CDR3 loop spans 15 amino acids. This chain's CDR3 is CASSLLSGANTEAFF. In DNA form, the CDR3 reads TGTGCCAGCAGCTTATTATCAGGGGCCAACACTGAAGCTTTCTTT.

The chain combines TRBV2 with TRBJ2-7; D call uncertain. The CDR3 has 12 residues. Germline V gene lookup returns CDR1 SNHLY and CDR2 FYNNEI. The V end was cut by 3 bases, the J end by 4 bases, with 7 bases between. CDR3 sequence: CASSDSRYEQYF. Here the CDR3 DNA reads TGTGCCAGCAGTGATTCGCGTTACGAGCAGTACTTC.

The chain combines TRBV5-1 with TRBJ2-2, with D possibly TRBD2 on 6 matching bases. Per germline, CDR1 SGHRS and CDR2 YFSETQ. V was shortened by 4 bases and J by 3 bases, with 19 bases between the two germline ends. The CDR3 spans 17 residues. As DNA, the CDR3 is TGCGCCAGCAGCCTGGCAGCAGGACTACCACACACCGGGGAGCTGTTTTTT. Protein sequence: CASSLAAGLPHTGELFF. Full variable domain (remainder filled in from reference TRBV5-1 and TRBJ2-2): KAGVTQTPRYLIKTRGQQVTLSCSPISGHRSVSWYQQTPGQGLQFLFEYFSETQRNKGNFPGRFSGRQFSNSRSEMNVSTLELGDSALYLCASSLAAGLPHTGELFFGEGSRLTVL.